The 13 T cell receptor beta chains reported below all come from one sample, sequenced in a study of blood T cell repertoires in COVID-19. Libraries were prepared by immunoSEQ multiplex PCR; TCRdb keeps only in-frame clonotypes and omits some of them. Of 25,000 to 30,000 clones listed, 70% to 80% are singletons. Sample: peripheral blood. The receptor set was obtained from a woman in her seventies with acute or convalescent COVID-19.

The chain recombines TRBV5-5 with TRBJ2-3; 13 positions agree with TRBD2. The J segment lost 1 base and the V segment lost 4 bases, leaving 9 bases of the junction unmatched. This CDR3 contains 18 residues. The germline V gene encodes CDR1 SGHKS and CDR2 YYEKEE (reference sequence). The CDR3 reads CASSPPLGLAGGTDTQYF. The CDR3 DNA follows: TGTGCCAGCAGCCCCCCCCTCGGACTAGCGGGGGGCACAGATACGCAGTATTTT.

This clone has only a few counts. The chain has TRBV19 and TRBJ1-1; perhaps TRBD1 as D (6 bases). The CDR3 covers 18 residues. V lost 7 bases and J lost 2, with 26 bases in between. CDR1 is LNHDA and CDR2 is SQIVND in the germline V gene (reference sequence). The CDR3 reads CASTRSTGFAQSNTEAFF. The CDR3 DNA follows: TGTGCCAGTACTCGCTCTACAGGGTTTGCCCAATCAAACACTGAAGCTTTCTTT.

The chain couples TRBV5-6 to TRBJ1-3, with 9 bases fitting TRBD1. Germline V gene sequence: CDR1 SGHDT, CDR2 YYEEEE. This CDR3 has 15 amino acids. V lost 4 bases and J lost 3; bases outside the gene matches: 5. CDR3 sequence: CASSRRTGVGNTIYF. In DNA, the CDR3 is TGTGCCAGCAGCAGAAGGACAGGGGTTGGAAACACCATATATTTT.

V usage is TRBV2 and J usage is TRBJ2-7; D possibly corresponds to TRBD1 (6 bases). V was clipped by 6 bases and J by 4 bases, with 19 bases between them. The CDR3 is made up of 15 amino acids. Germline V gene data show CDR1 as SNHLY and CDR2 as FYNNEI. This CDR3 reads CASSKLQGFGYEQYF. The CDR3 region has the DNA TGTGCCAGCAGCAAGCTACAGGGATTCGGGTACGAGCAGTACTTC.

This chain joins TRBV7-8 and TRBJ1-2; D not resolved. CDR3 length: 14 residues. The germline V gene encodes CDR1 SGHVS and CDR2 FQNEAQ. Between the trimmed V and J ends, which lost 0 bases and 5 bases, there was a span of 10 bases. This CDR3 is CASSLAPTQYGYTF. The CDR3 DNA follows: TGTGCCAGCAGCTTAGCACCGACACAATATGGCTACACCTTC. The entire variable domain, with the rest obtained from reference TRBV7-8 and TRBJ1-2, is as follows: GAGVSQSPRYKVAKRGQDVALRCDPISGHVSLFWYQQALGQGPEFLTYFQNEAQLDKSGLPSDRFFAERPEGSVSTLKIQRTQQEDSAVYLCASSLAPTQYGYTFGSGTRLTVV.

The chain is built from TRBV18 and TRBJ1-2; D ambiguous. V was trimmed by 2 bases and J by 6 bases, leaving 10 bases between them. Germline values: CDR1 KGHSH, CDR2 LQKENI. CDR3 length: 13 residues. This CDR3 is CASSPGGFDGYTF. The DNA for the CDR3 is TGTGCCAGCTCACCAGGCGGGTTTGATGGCTACACCTTC.

The V and J genes are TRBV7-9 and TRBJ2-1, with 7 bases identical to TRBD1. After removal of 4 bases from V and 2 bases from J, the junction contained 11 bases not matched to a gene. The germline V gene encodes CDR1 SEHNR and CDR2 FQNEAQ (reference sequence). This CDR3 is 17 amino acids long. The DNA of the CDR3 is TGTGCCAGCAGCTACCCCTTCCGACAGGGACCCTACAATGAGCAGTTCTTC. This sequence encodes CASSYPFRQGPYNEQFF.

Here the CDR3 reads CASSFAGLDTQYF. CDR3 bases: TGTGCCAGCAGCTTTGCAGGGTTAGATACGCAGTATTTT. V gene TRBV5-4 combines with J gene TRBJ2-3; the D gene is possibly TRBD1 (5 bases). The CDR3 is 13 residues long. The V gene lost 2 bases and the J gene lost 5 bases, with 9 bases spanning the gap. The germline gives CDR1 SGHNT, CDR2 YYREEE (reference sequence).

This chain joins TRBV3-1 (or the pseudogene TRBV3-2) and TRBJ2-4, with D uncertain. Trimming removed 4 bases from V and 2 bases from J, with 9 bases in between. The length of the CDR3 is 14 residues. The germline V gene has CDR1 LGHDT and CDR2 YNNKEL (reference sequence). The CDR3 DNA follows: TGTGCCAGCAGCCCCCGGTTGTCCAAAAACATTCAGTACTTC. It yields the protein CASSPRLSKNIQYF.

This chain links TRBV6-5 with TRBJ2-7; TRBD1 aligns across 9 bases. Germline V CDR1 and CDR2: MNHEY, SVGAGI. This CDR3 is built from 15 residues. J lost 5 bases, V lost 7 bases, and 12 bases had no gene match. The CDR3 spells CASTLGGTGKHEQYF. Written as DNA, the CDR3 is TGTGCCAGCACCCTGGGGGGGACAGGGAAACACGAGCAGTACTTC.

This sequence joins TRBV28 and TRBJ2-3; tentatively, D is TRBD2 (6 bases). The V gene's germline CDR1 is MDHEN and CDR2 SYDVKM. There are 17 residues in the CDR3. V dropped 5 bases and J dropped 0 bases, with 18 bases sitting between them. The CDR3 DNA reads TGTGCCAGCAGTCCATTGGGGGAACTAGCTAGCACAGATACGCAGTATTTT. It is translated as CASSPLGELASTDTQYF.

This clone was seen a few times. The chain combines TRBV5-5 with TRBJ1-1, with a possible D match to TRBD1 (5 bases). V lost 1 base, J lost 0 bases, and 10 bases lay in between. Germline V gene sequence: CDR1 SGHKS, CDR2 YYEKEE (reference sequence). The CDR3 has 15 amino acids. CDR3 DNA: TGTGCCAGCAGCTTGTGGGCAGGGTTGAACACTGAAGCTTTCTTT. This sequence encodes CASSLWAGLNTEAFF.

The chain combines TRBV27 with TRBJ1-1; TRBD1 is a possible D gene (5 bases). This CDR3 is built from 15 residues. The V and J ends lost 0 bases and 4 bases respectively, with 12 bases between them. Germline CDR1 and CDR2: MNHEY and SMNVEV (reference sequence). Here the CDR3 reads CASSLSVGGGTEAFF. The DNA of the CDR3 is TGTGCCAGCAGTTTATCGGTGGGGGGAGGCACTGAAGCTTTCTTT.